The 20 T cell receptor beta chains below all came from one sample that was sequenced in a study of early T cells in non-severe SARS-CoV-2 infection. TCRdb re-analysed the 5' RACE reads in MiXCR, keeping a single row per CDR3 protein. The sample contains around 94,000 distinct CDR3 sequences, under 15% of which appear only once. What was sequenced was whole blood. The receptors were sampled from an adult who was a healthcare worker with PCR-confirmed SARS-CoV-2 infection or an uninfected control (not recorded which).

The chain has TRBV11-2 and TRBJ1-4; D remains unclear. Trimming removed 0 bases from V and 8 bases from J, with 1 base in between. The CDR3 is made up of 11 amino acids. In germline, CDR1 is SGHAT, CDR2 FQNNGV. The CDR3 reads CASSLDEKLFF. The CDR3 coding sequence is TGTGCCAGCAGCTTAGACGAAAAACTGTTTTTT.

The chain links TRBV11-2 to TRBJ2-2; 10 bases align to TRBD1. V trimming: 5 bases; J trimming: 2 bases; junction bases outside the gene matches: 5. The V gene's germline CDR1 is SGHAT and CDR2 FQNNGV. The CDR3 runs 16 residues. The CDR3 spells CASSPGDRGNTGELFF. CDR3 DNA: TGTGCCAGCAGCCCAGGGGACAGGGGAAACACCGGGGAGCTGTTTTTT.

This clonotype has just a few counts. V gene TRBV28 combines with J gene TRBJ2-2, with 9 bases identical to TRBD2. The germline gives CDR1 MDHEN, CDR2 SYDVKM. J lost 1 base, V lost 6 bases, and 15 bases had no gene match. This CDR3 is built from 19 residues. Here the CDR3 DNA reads TGTGCCAGCAGCCTTACTTTCCCGTTAGCGGGAGAGAACACCGGGGAGCTGTTTTTT. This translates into CASSLTFPLAGENTGELFF.

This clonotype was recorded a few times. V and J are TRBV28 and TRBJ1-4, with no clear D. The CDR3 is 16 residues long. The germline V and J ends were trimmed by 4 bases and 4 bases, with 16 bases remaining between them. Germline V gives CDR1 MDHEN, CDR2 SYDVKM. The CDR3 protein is CASSSRDGTYNEKLFF. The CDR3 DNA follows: TGTGCCAGCAGTTCCCGTGATGGCACCTATAATGAAAAACTGTTTTTT.

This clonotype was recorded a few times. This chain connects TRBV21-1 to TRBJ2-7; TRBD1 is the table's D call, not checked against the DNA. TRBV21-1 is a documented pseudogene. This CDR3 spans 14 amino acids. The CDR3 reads CASASPGTGVEQYF. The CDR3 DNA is TGTGCCAGCGCCTCCCCCGGGACAGGGGTCGAGCAGTACTTC.

Here the CDR3 reads CASSLDPGPNNEQFF. The CDR3 DNA reads TGTGCCAGCAGCTTAGATCCGGGACCTAACAATGAGCAGTTCTTC. V gene TRBV11-2 combines with J gene TRBJ2-1; D possibly matches TRBD1 or TRBD2 (5 bases each). Germline assignment: CDR1 SGHAT and CDR2 FQNNGV. This CDR3 has 15 residues. V gave up 0 bases and J gave up 5 bases, with 11 bases separating them.

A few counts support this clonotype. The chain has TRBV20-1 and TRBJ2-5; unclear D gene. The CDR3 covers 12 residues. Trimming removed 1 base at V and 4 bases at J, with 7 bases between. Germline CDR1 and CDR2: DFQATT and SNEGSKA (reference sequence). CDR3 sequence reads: CSARAGRETQYF. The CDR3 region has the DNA TGCAGTGCTAGAGCTGGGCGAGAGACCCAGTACTTC.

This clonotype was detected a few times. As DNA, the CDR3 is TGTGCCAGCAGCTCCCAAACCCGGGTCCGGACGATATCTGGGGCCAACGTCCTGACTTTC. Protein sequence: CASSSQTRVRTISGANVLTF. The J gene is TRBJ2-6, the V gene TRBV7-9; no clear D gene. Trimming shortened V by 4 bases and J by 1 base, and 23 bases separated the two germline ends. This CDR3 has 20 residues. The germline V gene encodes CDR1 SEHNR and CDR2 FQNEAQ (reference sequence).

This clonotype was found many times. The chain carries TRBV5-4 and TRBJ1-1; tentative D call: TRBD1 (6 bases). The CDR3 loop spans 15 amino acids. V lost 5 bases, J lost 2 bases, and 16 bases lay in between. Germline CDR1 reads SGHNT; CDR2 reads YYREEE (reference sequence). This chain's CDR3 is CASRSSEQGNTEAFF. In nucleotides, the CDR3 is TGTGCCAGCAGATCGTCCGAACAGGGAAACACTGAAGCTTTCTTT.

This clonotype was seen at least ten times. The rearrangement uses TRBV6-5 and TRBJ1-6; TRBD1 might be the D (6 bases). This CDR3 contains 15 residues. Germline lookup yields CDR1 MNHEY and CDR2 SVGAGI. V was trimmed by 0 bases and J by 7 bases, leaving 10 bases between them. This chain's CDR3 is CASSYSRGQNSPLHF. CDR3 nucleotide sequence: TGTGCCAGCAGTTACTCCCGGGGGCAGAATTCACCCCTCCACTTT.

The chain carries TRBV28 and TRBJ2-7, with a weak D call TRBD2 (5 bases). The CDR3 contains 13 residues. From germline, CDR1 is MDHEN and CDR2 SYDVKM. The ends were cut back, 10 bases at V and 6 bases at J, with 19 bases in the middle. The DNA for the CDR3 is TGTGCCACACGTCTCTCGCGGGTAGGCGAGCAGTACTTC. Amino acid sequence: CATRLSRVGEQYF. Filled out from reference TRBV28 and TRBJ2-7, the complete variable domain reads DVKVTQSSRYLVKRTGEKVFLECVQDMDHENMFWYRQDPGLGLRLIYFSYDVKMKEKGDIPEGYSVSREKKERFSLILESASTNQTSMYLCATRLSRVGEQYFGPGTRLTVT.

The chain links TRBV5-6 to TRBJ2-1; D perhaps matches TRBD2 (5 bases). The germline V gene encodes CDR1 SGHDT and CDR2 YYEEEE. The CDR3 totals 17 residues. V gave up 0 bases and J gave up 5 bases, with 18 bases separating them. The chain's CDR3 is CASSLATHTLRDNEQFF. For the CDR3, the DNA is TGTGCCAGCAGCTTGGCGACCCATACACTGCGGGACAATGAGCAGTTCTTC.

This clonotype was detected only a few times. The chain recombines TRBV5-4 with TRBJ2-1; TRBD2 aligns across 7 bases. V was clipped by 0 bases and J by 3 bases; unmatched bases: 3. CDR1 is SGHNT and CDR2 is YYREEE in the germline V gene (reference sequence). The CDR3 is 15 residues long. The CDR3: CASSLVAGGYNEQFF. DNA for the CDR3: TGTGCCAGCAGCTTGGTAGCGGGTGGCTACAATGAGCAGTTCTTC.

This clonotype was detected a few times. Written as DNA, the CDR3 is TGTGCCACCAGTGATACTCGACAGGGGAGGGGACTCACAGATACGCAGTATTTT. This gives the protein CATSDTRQGRGLTDTQYF. V and J are TRBV24-1 and TRBJ2-3; perhaps TRBD1 as D (8 bases). This CDR3 has 18 amino acids. Germline CDR1 KGHDR, CDR2 SFDVKD. The V gene lost 3 bases and the J gene lost 2 bases, with 20 bases spanning the gap.

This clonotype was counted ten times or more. The CDR3 DNA reads TGTGCCACCAGTGGAGGAGGGAGGAACACTGAAGCTTTCTTT. Translating it yields CATSGGGRNTEAFF. The chain is built from TRBV24-1 and TRBJ1-1; D not resolved. CDR3 length: 14 residues. With 5 bases removed from V and 1 base from J, the gap between germline ends came to 10 bases. Germline V gives CDR1 KGHDR, CDR2 SFDVKD.

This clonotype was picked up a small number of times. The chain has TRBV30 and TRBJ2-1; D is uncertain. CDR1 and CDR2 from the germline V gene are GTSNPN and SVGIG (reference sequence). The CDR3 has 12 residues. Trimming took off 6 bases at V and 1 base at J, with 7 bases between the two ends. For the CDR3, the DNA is TGTGCCTGTGGTTCTTCCTACAATGAGCAGTTCTTC. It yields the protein CACGSSYNEQFF.

The CDR3 DNA follows: TGTGCCAGCAGTTTACCGGGATGCTATCCGCCCCAGCATTTT. This codes for CASSLPGCYPPQHF. The chain has TRBV7-3 and TRBJ1-5; unclear D gene. Trimming removed 6 bases from V and 9 bases from J, with 18 bases in between. This CDR3 is 14 amino acids long. Germline V gene data show CDR1 as SGHTA and CDR2 as FQGTGA. Full variable domain (missing parts from reference TRBV7-3 and TRBJ1-5): GAGVSQTPSNKVTEKGKYVELRCDPISGHTALYWYRQSLGQGPEFLIYFQGTGAADDSGLPNDRFFAVRPEGSVSTLKIQRTERGDSAVYLCASSLPGCYPPQHFGDGTRLSIL.

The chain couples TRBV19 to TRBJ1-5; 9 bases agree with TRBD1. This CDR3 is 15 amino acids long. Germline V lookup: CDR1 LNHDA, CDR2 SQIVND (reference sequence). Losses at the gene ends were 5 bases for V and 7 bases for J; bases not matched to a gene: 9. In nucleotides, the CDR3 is TGTGCCAGTAGTGACCGGGACAGGGTAAGGCAGCCCCAGCATTTT. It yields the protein CASSDRDRVRQPQHF.

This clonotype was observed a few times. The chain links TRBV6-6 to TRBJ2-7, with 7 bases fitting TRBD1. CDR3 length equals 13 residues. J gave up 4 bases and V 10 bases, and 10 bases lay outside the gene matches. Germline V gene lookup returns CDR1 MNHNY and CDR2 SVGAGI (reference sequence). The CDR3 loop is CATAGTVNYEQYF. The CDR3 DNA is TGTGCCACCGCCGGGACAGTCAATTACGAGCAGTACTTC.

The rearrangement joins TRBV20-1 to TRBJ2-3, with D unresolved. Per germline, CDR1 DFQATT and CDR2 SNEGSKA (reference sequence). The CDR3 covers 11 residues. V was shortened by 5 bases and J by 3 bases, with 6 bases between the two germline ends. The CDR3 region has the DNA TGCAGTGCTGAAGTGACAGATACGCAGTATTTT. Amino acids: CSAEVTDTQYF.